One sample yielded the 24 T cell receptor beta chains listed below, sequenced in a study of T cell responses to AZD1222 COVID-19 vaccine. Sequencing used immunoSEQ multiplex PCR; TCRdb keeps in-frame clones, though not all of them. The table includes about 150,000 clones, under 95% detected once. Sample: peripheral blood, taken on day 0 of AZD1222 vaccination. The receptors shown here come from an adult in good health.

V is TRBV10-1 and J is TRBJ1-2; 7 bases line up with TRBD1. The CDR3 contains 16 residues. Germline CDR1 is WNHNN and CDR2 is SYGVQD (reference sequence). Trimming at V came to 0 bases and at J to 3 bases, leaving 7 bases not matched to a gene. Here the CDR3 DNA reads TGCGCCAGCAGTGAGTCGGGAGGGGGCAAGGACTATGGCTACACCTTC. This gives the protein CASSESGGGKDYGYTF.

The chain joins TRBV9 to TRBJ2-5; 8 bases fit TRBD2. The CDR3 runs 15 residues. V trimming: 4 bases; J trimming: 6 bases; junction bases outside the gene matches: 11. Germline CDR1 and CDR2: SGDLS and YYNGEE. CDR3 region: CASSPGGALEKTQYF. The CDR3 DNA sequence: TGTGCCAGCAGCCCCGGGGGGGCCTTGGAAAAGACCCAGTACTTC.

DNA for the CDR3: TGCGCCAGCAGCCAAGACTCACGGGACCGCCTTATGGATACGCAGTATTTT. Its translation: CASSQDSRDRLMDTQYF. This chain uses TRBV4-1 with TRBJ2-3; either TRBD1 or TRBD2 may fit D (5 bases each). The V gene lost 0 bases and the J gene lost 6 bases, with 19 bases spanning the gap. This CDR3 contains 17 residues. The V gene's germline CDR1 is MGHRA and CDR2 YSYEKL.

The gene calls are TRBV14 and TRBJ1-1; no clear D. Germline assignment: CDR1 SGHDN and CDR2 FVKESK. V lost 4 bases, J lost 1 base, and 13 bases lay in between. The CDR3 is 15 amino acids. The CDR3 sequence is CASSRRGRWNTEAFF. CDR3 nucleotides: TGTGCCAGCAGCCGCCGCGGTAGGTGGAACACTGAAGCTTTCTTT.

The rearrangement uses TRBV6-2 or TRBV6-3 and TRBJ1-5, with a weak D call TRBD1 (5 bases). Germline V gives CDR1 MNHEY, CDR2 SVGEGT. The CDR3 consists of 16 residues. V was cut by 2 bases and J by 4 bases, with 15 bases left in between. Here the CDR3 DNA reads TGTGCCAGCAGTTACGCCGTGGGGGAAGGGAATCAGCCCCAGCATTTT. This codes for CASSYAVGEGNQPQHF.

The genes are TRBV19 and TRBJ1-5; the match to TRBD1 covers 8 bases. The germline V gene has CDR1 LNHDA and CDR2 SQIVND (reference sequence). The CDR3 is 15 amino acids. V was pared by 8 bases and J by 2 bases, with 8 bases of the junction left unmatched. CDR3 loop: CASHYRQGRNQPQHF. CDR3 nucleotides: TGTGCCAGTCATTATCGACAGGGGCGCAATCAGCCCCAGCATTTT.

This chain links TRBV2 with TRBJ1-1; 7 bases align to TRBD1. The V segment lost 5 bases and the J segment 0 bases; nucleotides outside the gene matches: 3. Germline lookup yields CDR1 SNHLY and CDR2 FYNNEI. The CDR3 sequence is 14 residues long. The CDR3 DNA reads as TGTGCCAGCAGTTTCGACAGGGTGAACACTGAAGCTTTCTTT. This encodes CASSFDRVNTEAFF.

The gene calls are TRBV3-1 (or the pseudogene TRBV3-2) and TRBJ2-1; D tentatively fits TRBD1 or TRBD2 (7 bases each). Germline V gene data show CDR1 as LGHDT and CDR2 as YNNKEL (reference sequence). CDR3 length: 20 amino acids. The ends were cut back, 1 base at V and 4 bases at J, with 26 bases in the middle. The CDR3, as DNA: TGTGCCAGCAGCCAAGGCCCTCTAAGCAGGGGGGGGAGACCTTACAATGAGCAGTTCTTC. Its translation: CASSQGPLSRGGRPYNEQFF.

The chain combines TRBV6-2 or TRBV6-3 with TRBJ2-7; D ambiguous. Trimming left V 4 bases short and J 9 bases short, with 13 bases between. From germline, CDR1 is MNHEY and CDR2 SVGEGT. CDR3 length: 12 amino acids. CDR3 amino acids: CASSSRAQWQYF. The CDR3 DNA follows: TGTGCCAGCAGTTCCCGGGCCCAATGGCAGTACTTC.

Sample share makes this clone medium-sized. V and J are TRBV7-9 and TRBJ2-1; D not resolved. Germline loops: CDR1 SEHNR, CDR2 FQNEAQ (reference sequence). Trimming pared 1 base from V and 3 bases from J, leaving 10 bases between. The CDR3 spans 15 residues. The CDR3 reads CASSLGVSFYNEQFF. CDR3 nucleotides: TGTGCCAGCAGCTTAGGAGTCAGTTTCTACAATGAGCAGTTCTTC.

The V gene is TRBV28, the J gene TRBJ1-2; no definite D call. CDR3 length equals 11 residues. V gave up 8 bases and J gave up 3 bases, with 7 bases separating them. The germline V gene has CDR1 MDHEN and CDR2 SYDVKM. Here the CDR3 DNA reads TGTGCCAGCCGTAAAGACTATGGCTACACCTTC. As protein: CASRKDYGYTF.

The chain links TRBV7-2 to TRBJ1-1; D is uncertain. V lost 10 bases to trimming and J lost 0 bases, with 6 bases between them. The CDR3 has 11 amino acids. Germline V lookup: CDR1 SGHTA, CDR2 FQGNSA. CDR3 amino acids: CATQMNTEAFF. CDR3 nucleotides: TGTGCCACCCAGATGAACACTGAAGCTTTCTTT.

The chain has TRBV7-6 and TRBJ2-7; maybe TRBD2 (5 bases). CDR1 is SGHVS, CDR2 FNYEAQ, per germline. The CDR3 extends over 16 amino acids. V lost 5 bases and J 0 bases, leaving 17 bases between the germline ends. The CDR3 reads CASSPTTPGSSYEQYF. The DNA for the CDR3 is TGTGCCAGCAGCCCGACCACCCCGGGAAGCTCCTACGAGCAGTACTTC. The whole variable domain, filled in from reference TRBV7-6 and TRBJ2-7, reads GAGVSQSPRYKVTKRGQDVALRCDPISGHVSLYWYRQALGQGPEFLTYFNYEAQQDKSGLPNDRFSAERPEGSISTLTIQRTEQRDSAMYRCASSPTTPGSSYEQYFGPGTRLTVT.

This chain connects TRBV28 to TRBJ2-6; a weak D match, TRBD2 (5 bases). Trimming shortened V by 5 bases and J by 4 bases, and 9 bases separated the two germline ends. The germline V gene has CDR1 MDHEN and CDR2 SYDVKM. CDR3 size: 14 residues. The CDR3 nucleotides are TGTGCCAGCAGTCAACCGGGGGGGGCCAACGTCCTGACTTTC. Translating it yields CASSQPGGANVLTF. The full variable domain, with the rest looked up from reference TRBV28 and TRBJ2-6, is DVKVTQSSRYLVKRTGEKVFLECVQDMDHENMFWYRQDPGLGLRLIYFSYDVKMKEKGDIPEGYSVSREKKERFSLILESASTNQTSMYLCASSQPGGANVLTFGAGSRLTVL.

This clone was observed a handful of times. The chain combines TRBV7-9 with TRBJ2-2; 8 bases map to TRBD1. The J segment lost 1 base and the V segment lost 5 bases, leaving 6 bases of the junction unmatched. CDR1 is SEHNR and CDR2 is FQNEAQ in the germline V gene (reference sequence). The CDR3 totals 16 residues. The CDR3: CASSLRGQGNTGELFF. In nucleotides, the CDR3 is TGTGCCAGCAGCCTGAGAGGACAGGGGAACACCGGGGAGCTGTTTTTT.

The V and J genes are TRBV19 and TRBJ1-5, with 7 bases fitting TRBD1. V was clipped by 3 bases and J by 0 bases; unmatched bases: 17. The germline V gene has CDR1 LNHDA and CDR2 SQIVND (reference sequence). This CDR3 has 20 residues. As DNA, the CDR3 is TGTGCCAGTAGTATCGTCTACAGGGGCCGGGTAAGGATTAGCAATCAGCCCCAGCATTTT. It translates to CASSIVYRGRVRISNQPQHF. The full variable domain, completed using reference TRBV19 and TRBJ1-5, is DGGITQSPKYLFRKEGQNVTLSCEQNLNHDAMYWYRQDPGQGLRLIYYSQIVNDFQKGDIAEGYSVSREKKESFPLTVTSAQKNPTAFYLCASSIVYRGRVRISNQPQHFGDGTRLSIL.

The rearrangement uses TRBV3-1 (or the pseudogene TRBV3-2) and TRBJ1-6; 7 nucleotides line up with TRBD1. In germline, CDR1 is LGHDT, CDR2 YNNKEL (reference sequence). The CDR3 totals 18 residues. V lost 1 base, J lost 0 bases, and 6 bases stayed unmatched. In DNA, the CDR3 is TGTGCCAGCAGCCAAGCTGGACAGGCCAGCTCCTATAATTCACCCCTCCACTTT. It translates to CASSQAGQASSYNSPLHF.

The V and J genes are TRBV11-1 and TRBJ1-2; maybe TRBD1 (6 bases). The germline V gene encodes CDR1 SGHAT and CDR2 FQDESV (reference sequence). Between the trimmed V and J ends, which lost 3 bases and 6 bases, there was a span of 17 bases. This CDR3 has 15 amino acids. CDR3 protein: CASSFNRVGMDGYTF. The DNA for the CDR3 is TGTGCCAGCAGCTTCAACAGGGTGGGAATGGATGGCTACACCTTC.

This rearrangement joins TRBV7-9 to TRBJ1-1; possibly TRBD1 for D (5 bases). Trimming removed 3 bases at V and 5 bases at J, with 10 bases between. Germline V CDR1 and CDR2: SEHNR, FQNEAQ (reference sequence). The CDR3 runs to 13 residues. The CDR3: CASSLGDGTEAFF. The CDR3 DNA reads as TGTGCCAGCAGCTTGGGGGACGGGACTGAAGCTTTCTTT.

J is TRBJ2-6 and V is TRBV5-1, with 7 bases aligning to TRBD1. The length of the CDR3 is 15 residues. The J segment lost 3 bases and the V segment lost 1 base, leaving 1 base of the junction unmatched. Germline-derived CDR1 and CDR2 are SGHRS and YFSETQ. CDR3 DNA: TGCGCCAGCAGCTTGACAGGGGTTGGGGCCAACGTCCTGACTTTC. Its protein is CASSLTGVGANVLTF.

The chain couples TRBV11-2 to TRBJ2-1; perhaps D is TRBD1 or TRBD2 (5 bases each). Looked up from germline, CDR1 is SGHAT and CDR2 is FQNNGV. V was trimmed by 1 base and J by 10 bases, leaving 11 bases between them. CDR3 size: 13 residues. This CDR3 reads CASSLGRDREQFF. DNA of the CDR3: TGTGCCAGCAGCTTAGGCCGGGACCGGGAGCAGTTCTTC.

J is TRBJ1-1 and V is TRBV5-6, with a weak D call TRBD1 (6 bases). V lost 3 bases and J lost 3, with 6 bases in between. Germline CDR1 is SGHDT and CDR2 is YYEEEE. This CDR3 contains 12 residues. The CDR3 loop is CASSWTDTEAFF. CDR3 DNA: TGTGCCAGCAGCTGGACAGACACTGAAGCTTTCTTT.

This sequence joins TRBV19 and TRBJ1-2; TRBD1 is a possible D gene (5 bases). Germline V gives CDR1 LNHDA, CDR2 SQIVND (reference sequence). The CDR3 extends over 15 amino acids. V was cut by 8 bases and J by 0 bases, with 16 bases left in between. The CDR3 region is CASEIRDGTNYGYTF. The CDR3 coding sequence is TGTGCCAGTGAGATCCGGGACGGAACTAACTATGGCTACACCTTC.

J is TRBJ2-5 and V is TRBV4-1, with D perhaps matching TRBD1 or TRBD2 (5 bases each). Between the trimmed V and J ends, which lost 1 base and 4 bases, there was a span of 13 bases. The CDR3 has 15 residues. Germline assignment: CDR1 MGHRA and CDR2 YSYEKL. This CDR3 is CASSQVIGGRETQYF. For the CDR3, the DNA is TGCGCCAGCAGCCAAGTTATTGGGGGTCGAGAGACCCAGTACTTC.